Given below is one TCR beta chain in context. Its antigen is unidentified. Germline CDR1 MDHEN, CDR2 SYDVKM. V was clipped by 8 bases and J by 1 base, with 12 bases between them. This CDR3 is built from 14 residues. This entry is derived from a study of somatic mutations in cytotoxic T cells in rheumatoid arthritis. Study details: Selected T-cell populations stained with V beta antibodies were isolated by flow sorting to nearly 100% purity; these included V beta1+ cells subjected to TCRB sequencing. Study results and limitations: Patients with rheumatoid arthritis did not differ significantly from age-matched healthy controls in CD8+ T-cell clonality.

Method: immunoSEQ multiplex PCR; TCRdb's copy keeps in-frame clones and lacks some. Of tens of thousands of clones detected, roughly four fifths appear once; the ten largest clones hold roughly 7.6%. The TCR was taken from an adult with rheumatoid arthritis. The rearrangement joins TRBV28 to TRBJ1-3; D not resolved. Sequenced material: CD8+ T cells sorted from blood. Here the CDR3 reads CASGQSVSGNTIYF. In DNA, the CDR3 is TGTGCCAGCGGGCAGTCGGTATCTGGAAACACCATATATTTT.